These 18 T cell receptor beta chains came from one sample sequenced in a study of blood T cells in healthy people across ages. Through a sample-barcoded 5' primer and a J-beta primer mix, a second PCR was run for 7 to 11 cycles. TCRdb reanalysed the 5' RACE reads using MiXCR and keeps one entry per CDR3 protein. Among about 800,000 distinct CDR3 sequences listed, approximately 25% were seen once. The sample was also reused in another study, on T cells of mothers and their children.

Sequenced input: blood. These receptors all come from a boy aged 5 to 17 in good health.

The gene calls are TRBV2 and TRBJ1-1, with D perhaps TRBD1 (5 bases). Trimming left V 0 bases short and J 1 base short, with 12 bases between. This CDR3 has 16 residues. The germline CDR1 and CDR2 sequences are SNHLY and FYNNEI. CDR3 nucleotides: TGTGCCAGCAGTGAAGCGCGGGGACTCTCGAACACTGAAGCTTTCTTT. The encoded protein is CASSEARGLSNTEAFF.

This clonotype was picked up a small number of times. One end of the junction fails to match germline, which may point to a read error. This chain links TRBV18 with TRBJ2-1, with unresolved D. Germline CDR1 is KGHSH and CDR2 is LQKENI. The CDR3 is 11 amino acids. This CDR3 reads CASSPPGVQLF. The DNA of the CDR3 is TGTGCCAGCTCACCGCCAGGTGTGCAGCTCTTC.

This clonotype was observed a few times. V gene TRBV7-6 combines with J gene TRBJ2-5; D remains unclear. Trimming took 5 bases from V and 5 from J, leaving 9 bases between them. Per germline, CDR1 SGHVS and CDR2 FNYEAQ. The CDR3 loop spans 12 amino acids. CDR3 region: CASSRASETQYF. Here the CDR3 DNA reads TGTGCCAGCAGCCGGGCCTCCGAGACCCAGTACTTC.

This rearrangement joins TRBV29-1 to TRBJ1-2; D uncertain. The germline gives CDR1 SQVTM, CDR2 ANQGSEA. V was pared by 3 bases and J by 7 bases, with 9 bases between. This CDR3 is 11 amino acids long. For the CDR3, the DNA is TGCAGCGTTGATTGGGGTAGTGGCTACACCTTC. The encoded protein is CSVDWGSGYTF.

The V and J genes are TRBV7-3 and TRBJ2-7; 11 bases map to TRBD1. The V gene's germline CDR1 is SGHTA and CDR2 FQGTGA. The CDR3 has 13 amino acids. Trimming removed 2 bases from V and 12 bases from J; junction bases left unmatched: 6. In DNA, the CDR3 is TGTGCCAGCAGCTTAGGACAGGGGGCGGATCGGTACTTC. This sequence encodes CASSLGQGADRYF.

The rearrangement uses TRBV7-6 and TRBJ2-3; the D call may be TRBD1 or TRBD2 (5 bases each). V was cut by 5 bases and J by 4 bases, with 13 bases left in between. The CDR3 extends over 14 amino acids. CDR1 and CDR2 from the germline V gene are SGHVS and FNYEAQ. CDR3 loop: CASSPTGAADTQYF. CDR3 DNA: TGTGCCAGCAGCCCAACCGGGGCGGCAGATACGCAGTATTTT.

The CDR3 coding sequence is TGTGCCTGGAGTGTGGGCAGGGGGCTCGATGGCTACACCTTC. Protein: CAWSVGRGLDGYTF. The V and J genes are TRBV30 and TRBJ1-2, with 8 bases fitting TRBD1. With V trimmed by 0 bases and J by 6 bases, 6 bases remained unmatched. The CDR3 runs 14 residues. Looked up from germline, CDR1 is GTSNPN and CDR2 is SVGIG (reference sequence).

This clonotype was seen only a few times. The CDR3, as DNA: TGCAGTGTCCCGGGACAGGGTTTCCACGAGCAGTACTTC. Amino acids: CSVPGQGFHEQYF. The chain combines TRBV20-1 with TRBJ2-5; 9 bases agree with TRBD1. The better agreement between TRBJ2-7 and the DNA end casts doubt on the J call. The V gene's germline CDR1 is DFQATT and CDR2 SNEGSKA (reference sequence). The CDR3 is made up of 13 amino acids.

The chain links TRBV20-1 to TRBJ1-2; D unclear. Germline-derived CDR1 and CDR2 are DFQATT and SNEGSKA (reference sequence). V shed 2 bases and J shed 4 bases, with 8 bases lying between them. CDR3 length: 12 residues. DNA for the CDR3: TGCAGTGCTAGACAGAGTAGCTATGGCTACACCTTC. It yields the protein CSARQSSYGYTF.

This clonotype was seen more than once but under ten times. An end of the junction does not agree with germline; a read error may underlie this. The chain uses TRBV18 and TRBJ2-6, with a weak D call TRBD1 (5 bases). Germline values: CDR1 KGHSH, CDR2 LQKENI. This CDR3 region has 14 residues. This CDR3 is CASSPSRGANVQTF. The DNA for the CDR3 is TGTGCCAGCTCACCATCCCGTGGGGCCAACGTCCAGACCTTC.

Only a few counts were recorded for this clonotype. The CDR3 protein is CASSLDLVSPLHF. As DNA, the CDR3 is TGTGCCAGCAGCTTAGACCTGGTTTCACCCCTCCACTTT. The chain employs TRBV7-9 and TRBJ1-6; D is uncertain. The CDR3 sequence is 13 residues long. V was cut by 1 base and J by 9 bases, with 7 bases left in between. The V gene's germline CDR1 is SEHNR and CDR2 FQNEAQ (reference sequence).

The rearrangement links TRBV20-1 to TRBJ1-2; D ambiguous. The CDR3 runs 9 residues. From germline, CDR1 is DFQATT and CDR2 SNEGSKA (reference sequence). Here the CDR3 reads CRTAPGYTF. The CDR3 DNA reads TGCAGGACTGCCCCTGGCTACACCTTC.

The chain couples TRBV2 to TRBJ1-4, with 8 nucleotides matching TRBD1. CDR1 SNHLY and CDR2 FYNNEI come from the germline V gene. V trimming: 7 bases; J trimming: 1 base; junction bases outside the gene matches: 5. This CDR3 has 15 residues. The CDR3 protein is CASNGQGQTNEKLFF. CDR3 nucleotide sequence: TGTGCCAGCAACGGACAGGGACAAACTAATGAAAAACTGTTTTTT. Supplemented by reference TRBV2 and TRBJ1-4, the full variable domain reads EPEVTQTPSHQVTQMGQEVILRCVPISNHLYFYWYRQILGQKVEFLVSFYNNEISEKSEIFDDQFSVERPDGSNFTLKIRSTKLEDSAMYFCASNGQGQTNEKLFFGSGTQLSVL.

The CDR3: CASSALRGRNYGYTF. The CDR3 bases are TGTGCCAGCAGTGCGCTCAGGGGGCGCAACTATGGCTACACCTTC. The V gene is TRBV27, the J gene TRBJ1-2, with TRBD1 matching 8 bases. The CDR3 is made up of 15 amino acids. J lost 2 bases, V lost 5 bases, and 7 bases had no gene match. CDR1 is MNHEY and CDR2 is SMNVEV in the germline V gene (reference sequence).

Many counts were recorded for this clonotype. DNA of the CDR3: TGTGCCAGCAGCCCAGCGGGAGGGGAGTACAATGAGCAGTTCTTC. This gives the protein CASSPAGGEYNEQFF. The chain combines TRBV13 with TRBJ2-1, with 10 nucleotides matching TRBD2. The CDR3 runs to 15 residues. The germline CDR1 and CDR2 sequences are PRHDT and FYEKMQ (reference sequence). V gave up 5 bases and J gave up 4 bases; unmatched junction bases: 5.

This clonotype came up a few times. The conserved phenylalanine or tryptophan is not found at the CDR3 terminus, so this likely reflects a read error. CDR3 sequence: CASSPGLESSYEQYL. CDR3 in DNA: TGTGCCAGCAGCCCGGGACTGGAAAGCTCCTACGAGCAGTACCTC. The chain has TRBV3-1 and TRBJ2-7; TRBD2 is a possible D gene (6 bases). V lost 4 bases and J 0 bases, leaving 13 bases between the germline ends. Germline lookup yields CDR1 LGHDT and CDR2 YNNKEL (reference sequence). This CDR3 has 15 residues.

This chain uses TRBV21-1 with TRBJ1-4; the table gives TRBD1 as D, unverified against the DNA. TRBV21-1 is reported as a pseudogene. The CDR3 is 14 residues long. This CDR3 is CASSNAPRPPPLFF. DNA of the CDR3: TGTGCCAGCAGCAACGCCCCCCGGCCACCGCCTCTGTTTTTT.

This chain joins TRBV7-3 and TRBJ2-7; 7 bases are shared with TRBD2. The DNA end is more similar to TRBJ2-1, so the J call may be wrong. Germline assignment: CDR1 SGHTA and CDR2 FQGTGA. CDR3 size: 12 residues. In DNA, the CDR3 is TGTGCCAGCAGCCAATTCGCGGGAGTGCAGTTCTTC. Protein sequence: CASSQFAGVQFF.